The 11 T cell receptor beta chains listed next were all sequenced from one sample in a study of naive and memory T cell subsets. Two oligonucleotides, mixed equimolar, formed the beta constant-region primer covering TRBC1 and TRBC2. One entry per CDR3 protein results from TCRdb running MiXCR on the UMI-ligation and nested PCR reads. The sample lists 5,000 or so distinct CDR3 sequences, more than 6.5% occurring once. Material: effector memory CD8+ T cells from blood. The subset: effector memory, CD45RA- CD27-. Receptor source: a human donor in good health.

This clonotype ranks as medium-sized. The chain has TRBV20-1 and TRBJ2-1; 11 bases are shared with TRBD2. V lost 3 bases to trimming and J lost 6 bases; unmatched junction nucleotides: 4. CDR3 length: 14 amino acids. CDR1 and CDR2 (germline): DFQATT, SNEGSKA (reference sequence). CDR3 sequence: CSARRLAGLNEQFF. The DNA for the CDR3 is TGCAGTGCTAGGCGACTAGCGGGGCTCAATGAGCAGTTCTTC.

This clonotype has a count of ten or more. V and J are TRBV20-1 and TRBJ2-7; D not certain. CDR1 and CDR2 from the germline V gene are DFQATT and SNEGSKA (reference sequence). The V end lost 7 bases, the J end lost 3 bases, and 13 bases lay between the germline ends. This CDR3 region has 12 residues. As DNA, the CDR3 is TGCAGTGTTCAAATTAAAGACTACGAGCAGTACTTC. Protein: CSVQIKDYEQYF.

This clonotype was counted between two and nine times. J is TRBJ2-5 and V is TRBV30; D gene uncertain. The V and J ends lost 5 bases and 2 bases respectively, with 12 bases between them. The CDR3 has 13 amino acids. The germline CDR1 and CDR2 sequences are GTSNPN and SVGIG (reference sequence). This CDR3 is CAWSRLRQETQYF. DNA for the CDR3: TGTGCCTGGTCCCGACTTCGACAAGAGACCCAGTACTTC.

The chain uses TRBV29-1 and TRBJ1-1, with unresolved D. CDR3 length: 12 amino acids. V was shortened by 6 bases and J by 6 bases, with 14 bases between the two germline ends. Germline CDR1 SQVTM, CDR2 ANQGSEA. CDR3 coding DNA: TGCAGCGTGGGTTCAGAGAGTTCTGAAGCTTTCTTT. The encoded protein is CSVGSESSEAFF.

Concerning this clonotype itself: This may be a read error: a much more frequent sequence differs by one nucleotide. The chain employs TRBV15 and TRBJ1-5; the D gene is possibly TRBD1 (6 bases). CDR1 and CDR2 from the germline V gene are LNHNV and YYDKDF (reference sequence). The CDR3 is made up of 12 amino acids. The CDR3 region is CVTGGMDQPQHF. Here the CDR3 DNA reads TGTGTCACCGGGGGCATGGATCAGCCCCAGCATTTT.

This clonotype was recorded at least ten times. The chain couples TRBV9 to TRBJ1-6; 7 positions match TRBD1. CDR1 is SGDLS, CDR2 YYNGEE, per germline. V lost 3 bases and J lost 4; bases outside the gene matches: 7. The CDR3 consists of 16 residues. The CDR3 DNA reads as TGTGCCAGCAGCGACCGGGACAGCTCTTATAATTCACCCCTCCACTTT. This gives the protein CASSDRDSSYNSPLHF.

In its sample, this clonotype ranks as large (0.1 to 1%). This rearrangement joins TRBV13 to TRBJ1-3; maybe TRBD1 (6 bases). Trimming pared 5 bases from V and 0 bases from J, leaving 20 bases between. The CDR3 is 18 amino acids. The V gene's germline CDR1 is PRHDT and CDR2 FYEKMQ (reference sequence). As DNA, the CDR3 is TGTGCCAGCAGCCGCCGACAGGCCCTGTTCTTCTCTGGAAACACCATATATTTT. Amino acid sequence: CASSRRQALFFSGNTIYF.

A remark on this clonotype: A clone one base away is much larger, so this may be a read error. The chain recombines TRBV14 with TRBJ2-1; D call uncertain. The CDR3 contains 14 residues. The ends were cut back, 3 bases at V and 9 bases at J, with 15 bases in the middle. The germline V gene has CDR1 SGHDN and CDR2 FVKESK. The CDR3 nucleotides are TGTGCCAGCAGCCAGGCCGCGATCCTCCCTGAGCAGTTCTTC. Protein sequence: CASSQAAILPEQFF.

This clonotype ranks as medium-sized. This chain links TRBV4-2 with TRBJ2-2; tentatively, D is TRBD2 (5 bases). The CDR3 is 14 amino acids. The V end was cut by 0 bases, the J end by 6 bases, with 8 bases between. Germline V gene lookup returns CDR1 LGHNA and CDR2 YNFKEQ. CDR3 amino acids: CASSQEGSAGELFF. The CDR3 DNA is TGTGCCAGCAGCCAAGAGGGTAGCGCCGGGGAGCTGTTTTTT.

This clonotype was picked up many times. V and J are TRBV19 and TRBJ1-2, with D perhaps TRBD1 (6 bases). The CDR3 sequence is 15 residues long. Germline CDR1 reads LNHDA; CDR2 reads SQIVND (reference sequence). V gave up 3 bases and J gave up 4 bases, with 15 bases separating them. The CDR3 nucleotides are TGTGCCAGTAGTATGTACAGGGAGATTATCTATGGCTACACCTTC. Translation gives CASSMYREIIYGYTF. Filled out from reference TRBV19 and TRBJ1-2, the complete variable domain reads DGGITQSPKYLFRKEGQNVTLSCEQNLNHDAMYWYRQDPGQGLRLIYYSQIVNDFQKGDIAEGYSVSREKKESFPLTVTSAQKNPTAFYLCASSMYREIIYGYTFGSGTRLTVV.

This clonotype rates as medium-sized (0.01 to 0.1%). The chain couples TRBV2 to TRBJ1-1; weak D call: TRBD1 (6 bases). From germline, CDR1 is SNHLY and CDR2 FYNNEI. The CDR3 runs 15 residues. The V gene lost 4 bases and the J gene lost 10 bases, with 22 bases spanning the gap. CDR3 DNA sequence: TGTGCCAGCAGTGCGTTTTTGGACAGCCCGTCAGGAGCTTTCTTT. Translated, it gives CASSAFLDSPSGAFF.